A selection of T cell receptor beta chains follows, all from one sample in a study of shared clonotypes between healthy human individuals. Data came from immunoSEQ multiplex PCR; TCRdb stores just in-frame clones and leaves some out. This table has fewer than 200,000 clones, approximately 61% appearing once. The sample consisted of memory CD4+ T cells sorted from blood. All receptors derive from a man aged 25 to 45 in good health. CDR3s include the opening cysteine and the closing phenylalanine or tryptophan. D genes are given only for firm matches. Not all rows give a size; the values are once, few, many and, for expanded clones, a class.

j_call	d_call	clone_size	v_call	cdr3_nt	cdr3_aa
TRBJ2-1	TRBD2	NA	TRBV2	TGTGCCAGCCGGCGGGGACTAGCGGGAGTCAATGAGCAGTTCTTC	CASRRGLAGVNEQFF
TRBJ2-3	NA	NA	TRBV10-1	TGCGCCAGCAGGGCAGCCAGCACAGATACGCAGTATTTT	CASRAASTDTQYF
TRBJ2-1	NA	once	TRBV11-2	TGTGCCAGCAGCTTAGGGGGTAGCGGTATTACCTACAATGAGCAGTTCTTC	CASSLGGSGITYNEQFF
TRBJ2-1	NA	NA	TRBV28	TGTGCCAGCAGTCCCTTTGGAGGGGCGAGCTCCTACAATGAGCAGTTCTTC	CASSPFGGASSYNEQFF
TRBJ2-7	NA	NA	TRBV4-3	TGCGCCAGCAGCCAAGAATGGGAAGGTCCCCACTACGAGCAGTACTTC	CASSQEWEGPHYEQYF
TRBJ2-1	NA	NA	TRBV19	TGTGCCAGTACGACAGTCGGAGGGTACAATGAGCAGTTCTTC	CASTTVGGYNEQFF
TRBJ2-1	NA	many	TRBV29-1	TGCAGCGTTGAAGGCGGGAAAGGGGTTAATGAGCAGTTCTTC	CSVEGGKGVNEQFF
TRBJ2-2	TRBD2	NA	TRBV7-2	TGTGCCAGCAGCCCGCCTAGACTAGCGGGAGCCACCGGGGAGCTGTTTTTT	CASSPPRLAGATGELFF
TRBJ2-7	TRBD2	NA	TRBV5-1	TGCGCCAGCAGCGTGGGACTAGCGAGTAACGAGCAGTACTTC	CASSVGLASNEQYF
TRBJ2-5	NA	NA	TRBV28	TGTGCCAGCAGTGCCCAGGGAGAGACCCAGTACTTC	CASSAQGETQYF
TRBJ2-1	NA	once	TRBV7-9	TGTGCCAGCAGCTGGGGGCCCTCAACGGGCTCCTACAATGAGCAGTTCTTC	CASSWGPSTGSYNEQFF
TRBJ2-1	TRBD2	once	TRBV29-1	TGCAGCGTGGCCCGGACTAGCGCCTTAAATGAGCAGTTCTTC	CSVARTSALNEQFF
TRBJ1-5	NA	NA	TRBV7-8	TGTGCCAGCAGCTTAGCGGGTCAGCCCCAGCATTTT	CASSLAGQPQHF
TRBJ2-7	NA	NA	TRBV27	TGTGCCAGCCGTCCTACTACACACTACTCCTACGAGCAGTACTTC	CASRPTTHYSYEQYF
TRBJ2-1	TRBD2	NA	TRBV28	TGTGCCAGCAGGAAAGTCGTAGGGACTAGCGGGATCTACAATGAGCAGTTCTTC	CASRKVVGTSGIYNEQFF
TRBJ2-5	TRBD1	NA	TRBV10-1	TGCGCCAGCAGTGAGTTAACAGGGGGCCGAGAGACCCAGTACTTC	CASSELTGGRETQYF
TRBJ2-1	TRBD2	NA	TRBV10-2	TGCGCCAGCAGACAAAGCGGGAGTCCCTACAATGAGCAGTTCTTC	CASRQSGSPYNEQFF
TRBJ1-5	TRBD1	NA	TRBV28	TGTGCCAGCAGACCGCGCAGGGGGGCTAGCAATCAGCCCCAGCATTTT	CASRPRRGASNQPQHF
TRBJ1-5	NA	once	TRBV10-3	TGTGCCATCAGGGTGGGGGGAGGCAATCAGCCCCAGCATTTT	CAIRVGGGNQPQHF
TRBJ2-2	NA	few	TRBV27	TGTGCCAGCAGTTTATCCAGGGCAAACGGGGAGCTGTTTTTT	CASSLSRANGELFF
TRBJ2-1	TRBD2	many	TRBV29-1	TGCAGCGTACCCCCGGAGGCTAGCGGGAGCATAAATGAGCAGTTCTTC	CSVPPEASGSINEQFF
TRBJ1-2	NA	NA	TRBV7-9	TGTGCCAGCAGCTTAGAGTCTGGCGGCTATGGCTACACCTTC	CASSLESGGYGYTF
TRBJ2-7	TRBD2	NA	TRBV9	TGTGCCAGCAGCCCATCAGCGGGAACGGGGGAGCAGTACTTC	CASSPSAGTGEQYF
TRBJ1-3	TRBD1	NA	TRBV5-4	TGTGCCAGCAGCCCAGGGGGCTCTGGAAACACCATATATTTT	CASSPGGSGNTIYF
TRBJ1-1	NA	NA	TRBV5-1	TGCGCCACCAGTTCCCAGGGGAATACTGAAGCTTTCTTT	CATSSQGNTEAFF
TRBJ2-1	TRBD2	NA	TRBV7-9	TGTGCCAGCAGCTTATTCGGCGGGAGCTCCTACAATGAGCAGTTCTTC	CASSLFGGSSYNEQFF
TRBJ2-2	TRBD1	NA	TRBV5-8	TGTGCCAGCAGCTACAGATTACAGGGGTCCGGGGAGCTGTTTTTT	CASSYRLQGSGELFF